This T cell receptor beta chain derives from a study of blood T cell repertoires in COVID-19. Study context: T cells, B-cell-depleted T cells, or PBMCs supplied cDNA or gDNA.

V shed 3 bases, J shed 4 bases, and the junction held 2 bases outside the gene matches. This CDR3 region has 14 residues. Per the germline V gene, CDR1 is MNHNY and CDR2 is SVGAGI (reference sequence). Followed longitudinally, the Seattle patients had been enrolled during active infection. Original processing methods: Estimation of nucleated cell counts was performed using reference gene primer amplification. The method was immunoSEQ multiplex PCR; TCRdb's version includes in-frame clones alone and lacks a portion of them. From that table come the V and J calls and clone size; the DNA was used to work out D and trimming. The table lists fewer than 300,000 clones, 91% of them singletons, with approximately 2.1% in the top ten. This clone was observed a few times.

The gene calls are TRBV6-6 and TRBJ2-7; 11 nucleotides match TRBD2. The specimen was peripheral blood. The receptor was derived from a woman in her twenties or thirties with COVID-19, enrolled during active disease. The DNA of the CDR3 is TGTGCCAGCAGTTATGGACTAGCGGGTTACGAGCAGTACTTC. Translating gives CASSYGLAGYEQYF.